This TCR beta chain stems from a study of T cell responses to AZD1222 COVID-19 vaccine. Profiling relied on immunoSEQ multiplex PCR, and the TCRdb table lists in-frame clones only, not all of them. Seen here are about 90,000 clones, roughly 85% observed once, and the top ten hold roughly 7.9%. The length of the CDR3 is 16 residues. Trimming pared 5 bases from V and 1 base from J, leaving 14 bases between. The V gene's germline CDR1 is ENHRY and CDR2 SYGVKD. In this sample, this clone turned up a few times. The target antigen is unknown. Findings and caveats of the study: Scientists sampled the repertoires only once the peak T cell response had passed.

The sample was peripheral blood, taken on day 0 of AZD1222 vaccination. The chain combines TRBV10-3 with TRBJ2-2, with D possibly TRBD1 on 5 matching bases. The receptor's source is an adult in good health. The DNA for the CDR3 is TGTGCCATCAGTCCCCAAGGGGAAGAGAACACCGGGGAGCTGTTTTTT. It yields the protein CAISPQGEENTGELFF.